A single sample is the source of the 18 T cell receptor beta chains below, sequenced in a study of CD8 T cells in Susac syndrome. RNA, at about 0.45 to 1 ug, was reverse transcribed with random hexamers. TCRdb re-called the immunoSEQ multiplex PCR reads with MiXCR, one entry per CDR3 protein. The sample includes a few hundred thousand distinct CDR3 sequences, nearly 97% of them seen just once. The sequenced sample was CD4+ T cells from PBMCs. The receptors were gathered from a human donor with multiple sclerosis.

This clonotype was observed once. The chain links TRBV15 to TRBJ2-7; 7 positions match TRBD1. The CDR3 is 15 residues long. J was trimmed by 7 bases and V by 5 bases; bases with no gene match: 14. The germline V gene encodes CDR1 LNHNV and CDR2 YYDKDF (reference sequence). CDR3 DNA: TGTGCCACCAGCCGCATATCAAGGGGGCTTAGAGAGCAGTACTTC. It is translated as CATSRISRGLREQYF.

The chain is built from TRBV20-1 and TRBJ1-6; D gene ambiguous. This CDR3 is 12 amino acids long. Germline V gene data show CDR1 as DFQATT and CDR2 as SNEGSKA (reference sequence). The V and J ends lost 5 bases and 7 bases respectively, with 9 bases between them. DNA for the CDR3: TGCAGTGCTCCTGTTCCGAATTCACCCCTCCACTTT. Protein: CSAPVPNSPLHF.

The CDR3 protein is CASSPPWGNQETQYF. The CDR3, as DNA: TGTGCCAGCAGCCCACCGTGGGGGAACCAAGAGACCCAGTACTTC. The rearrangement links TRBV7-9 to TRBJ2-5; D is tentatively TRBD1 or TRBD2 (5 bases each). The CDR3 is 15 amino acids. Trimming stripped 5 bases from V and 0 bases from J, with 13 bases between. Germline V gene lookup returns CDR1 SEHNR and CDR2 FQNEAQ (reference sequence).

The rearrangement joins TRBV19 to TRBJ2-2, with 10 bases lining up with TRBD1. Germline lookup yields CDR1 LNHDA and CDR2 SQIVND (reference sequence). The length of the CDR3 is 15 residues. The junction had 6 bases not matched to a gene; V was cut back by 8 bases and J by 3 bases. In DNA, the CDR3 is TGTGCCAGTTGGCCGGGACAGGGGTACACCGGGGAGCTGTTTTTT. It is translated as CASWPGQGYTGELFF.

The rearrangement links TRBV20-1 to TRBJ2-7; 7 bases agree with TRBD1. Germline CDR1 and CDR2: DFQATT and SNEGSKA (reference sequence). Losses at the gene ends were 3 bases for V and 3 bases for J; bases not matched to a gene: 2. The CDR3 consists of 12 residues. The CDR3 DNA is TGCAGTGCTAGTAGGACAGGCTACGAGCAGTACTTC. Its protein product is CSASRTGYEQYF.

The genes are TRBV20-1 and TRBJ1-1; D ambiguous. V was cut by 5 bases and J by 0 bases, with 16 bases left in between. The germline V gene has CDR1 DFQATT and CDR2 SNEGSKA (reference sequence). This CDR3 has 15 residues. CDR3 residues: CSAWAPRSLNTEAFF. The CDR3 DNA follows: TGCAGTGCTTGGGCCCCCCGGAGCTTGAACACTGAAGCTTTCTTT.

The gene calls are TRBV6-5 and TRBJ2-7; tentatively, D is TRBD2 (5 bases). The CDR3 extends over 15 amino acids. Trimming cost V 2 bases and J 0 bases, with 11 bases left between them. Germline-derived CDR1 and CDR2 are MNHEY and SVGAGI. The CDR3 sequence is CASSYHGVSSYEQYF. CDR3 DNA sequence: TGTGCCAGCAGTTACCACGGGGTGAGCTCCTACGAGCAGTACTTC.

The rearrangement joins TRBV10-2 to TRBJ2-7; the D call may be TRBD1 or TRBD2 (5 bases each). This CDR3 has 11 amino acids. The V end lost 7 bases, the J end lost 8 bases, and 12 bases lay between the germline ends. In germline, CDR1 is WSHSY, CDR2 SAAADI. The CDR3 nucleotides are TGCGCCAGCACCCCCGAGGGACAGCAGTACTTC. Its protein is CASTPEGQQYF.

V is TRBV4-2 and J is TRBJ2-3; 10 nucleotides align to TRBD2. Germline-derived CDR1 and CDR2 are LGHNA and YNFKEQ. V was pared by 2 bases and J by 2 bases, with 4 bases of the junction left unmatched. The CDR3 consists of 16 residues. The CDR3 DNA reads TGTGCCAGCAGCCAACGACTAGCGGGCAACACAGATACGCAGTATTTT. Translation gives CASSQRLAGNTDTQYF.

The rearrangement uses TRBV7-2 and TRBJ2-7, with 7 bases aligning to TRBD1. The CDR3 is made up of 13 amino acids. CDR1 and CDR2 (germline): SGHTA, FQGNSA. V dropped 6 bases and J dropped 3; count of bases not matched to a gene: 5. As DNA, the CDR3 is TGTGCCAGCAGTAGGGACAGACTCTACGAGCAGTACTTC. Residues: CASSRDRLYEQYF.

CDR3 in DNA: TGCAGTAGTAAACCCTCGGGACAGGGGGCGCGGGATACGCAGTATTTT. Translated: CSSKPSGQGARDTQYF. This sequence joins TRBV20-1 and TRBJ2-3; 12 bases match TRBD1. The V and J ends lost 8 bases and 6 bases, in that order; junction bases with no gene match: 15. This CDR3 is 16 amino acids long. Germline CDR1 is DFQATT and CDR2 is SNEGSKA (reference sequence).

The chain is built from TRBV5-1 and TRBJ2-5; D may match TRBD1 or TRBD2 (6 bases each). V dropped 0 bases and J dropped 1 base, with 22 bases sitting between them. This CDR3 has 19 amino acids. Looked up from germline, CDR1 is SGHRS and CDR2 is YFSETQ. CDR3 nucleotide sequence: TGCGCCAGCAGCTTGGGACGTTTTGGCGGGACATATACCCAAGAGACCCAGTACTTC. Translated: CASSLGRFGGTYTQETQYF.

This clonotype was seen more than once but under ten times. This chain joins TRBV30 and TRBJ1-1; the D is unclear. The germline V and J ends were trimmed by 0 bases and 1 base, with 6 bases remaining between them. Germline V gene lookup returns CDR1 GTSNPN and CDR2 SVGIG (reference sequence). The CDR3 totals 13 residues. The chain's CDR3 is CAWSVRTNTEAFF. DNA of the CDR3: TGTGCCTGGAGTGTACGGACGAACACTGAAGCTTTCTTT.

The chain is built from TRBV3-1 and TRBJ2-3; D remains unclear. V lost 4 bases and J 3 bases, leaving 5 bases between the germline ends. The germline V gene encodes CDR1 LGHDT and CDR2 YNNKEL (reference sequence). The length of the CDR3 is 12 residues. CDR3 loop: CASSRYTDTQYF. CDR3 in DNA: TGTGCCAGCAGCCGCTATACAGATACGCAGTATTTT.

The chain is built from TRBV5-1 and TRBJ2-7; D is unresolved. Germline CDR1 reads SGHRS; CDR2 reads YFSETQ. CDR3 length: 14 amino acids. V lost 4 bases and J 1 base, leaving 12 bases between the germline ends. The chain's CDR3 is CASSTGPASYEQYF. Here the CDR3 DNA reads TGCGCCAGCAGCACCGGCCCCGCTTCCTACGAGCAGTACTTC.

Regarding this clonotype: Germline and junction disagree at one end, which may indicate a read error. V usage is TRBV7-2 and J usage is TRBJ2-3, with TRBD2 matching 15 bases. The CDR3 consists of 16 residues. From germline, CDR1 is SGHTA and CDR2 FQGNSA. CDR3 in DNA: TGTGCCAGCAGCTTAGAAGGTGGGACTAGCGGGGGGCCAACCCTATTT. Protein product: CASSLEGGTSGGPTLF.

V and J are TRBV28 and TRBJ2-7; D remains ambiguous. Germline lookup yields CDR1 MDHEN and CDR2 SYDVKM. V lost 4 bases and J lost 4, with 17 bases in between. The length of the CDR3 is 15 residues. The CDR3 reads CASSSSSLREYEQYF. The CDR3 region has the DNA TGTGCCAGCAGTTCCTCCAGCCTCCGAGAGTACGAGCAGTACTTC. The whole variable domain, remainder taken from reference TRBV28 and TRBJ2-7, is DVKVTQSSRYLVKRTGEKVFLECVQDMDHENMFWYRQDPGLGLRLIYFSYDVKMKEKGDIPEGYSVSREKKERFSLILESASTNQTSMYLCASSSSSLREYEQYFGPGTRLTVT.

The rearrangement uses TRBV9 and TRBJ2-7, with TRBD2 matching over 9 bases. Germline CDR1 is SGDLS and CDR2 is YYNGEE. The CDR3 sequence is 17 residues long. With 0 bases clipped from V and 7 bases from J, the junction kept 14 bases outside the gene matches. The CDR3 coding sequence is TGTGCCAGCAGCGTAGCCGGTTTAGCGGGAGTTGGAGCGGAGCAGTACTTC. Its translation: CASSVAGLAGVGAEQYF.